This TCR beta chain was retrieved from a study of breast tumors, draining lymph nodes, adjacent tissues. This clonotype was found many times. TCRdb re-analysed the multiplex PCR reads in MiXCR, keeping a single row per CDR3 protein. The sample includes 15,000 or so distinct CDR3 sequences, 40% to 55% of them seen just once. The CDR3 is 14 residues long. V was cut by 4 bases and J by 4 bases, with 11 bases left in between. Germline V gene sequence: CDR1 SGHRS, CDR2 YFSETQ. This chain uses TRBV5-1 with TRBJ1-4, with D possibly matching TRBD1 (6 bases). This TCR derives from a female donor with breast cancer. Some clones in this sample may be carry-over from other donors' samples. Source material: tumor-adjacent breast tissue. The CDR3, as DNA: TGCGCCAGCAGCCGGGGGGCAGTTAATGAAAAACTGTTTTTT. As protein: CASSRGAVNEKLFF.